Below, 10 T cell receptor beta chains from the same sample are listed, as sequenced in a study of shared clonotypes between healthy human individuals. This table comes from immunoSEQ multiplex PCR, and its TCRdb copy is limited to in-frame clones, with some not included. This sample carries 850,000 to 1,100,000 clones, about 72% of them seen once, and the ten largest clones take roughly 0.83%. The sample comprised memory CD4+ T cells from PBMCs. Subset described: CD45RA-negative fraction. These receptors all stem from a young man in good health. Some clones in this sample may be carry-over from other donors' samples.

The genes are TRBV12-5 and TRBJ2-2, with 9 positions matching TRBD2. Germline CDR1 LGHNT, CDR2 FRNRAP. The CDR3 contains 13 residues. V shed 2 bases, J shed 15 bases, and the junction held 7 bases outside the gene matches. This CDR3 reads CASGLTAGGRVFF. The CDR3 nucleotides are TGTGCTAGTGGTTTGACCGCGGGAGGGCGAGTGTTTTTT.

The rearrangement links TRBV6-6 to TRBJ2-3; 10 nucleotides match TRBD2. The germline V gene encodes CDR1 MNHNY and CDR2 SVGAGI (reference sequence). This CDR3 region has 16 residues. V was clipped by 3 bases and J by 4 bases; unmatched bases: 7. In DNA form, the CDR3 reads TGTGCCAGCAGTTATGGGCTAGCGGGAGCTTCAGATACGCAGTATTTT. Protein product: CASSYGLAGASDTQYF.

To note about this clone: Mismatch with germline at one junction end may stem from a read error. The V and J genes are TRBV23-1 and TRBJ2-3; the D is unclear. TRBV23-1 is flagged as an ORF with uncertain function. The CDR3 has 10 amino acids. The CDR3 protein is CASSHPELDF. The CDR3 DNA reads as TGCGCCAGCAGTCATCCGGAACTGGATTTT.

V usage is TRBV7-3 and J usage is TRBJ2-7; TRBD2 aligns across 8 bases. J was trimmed by 6 bases and V by 4 bases; bases with no gene match: 8. The CDR3 totals 14 residues. Germline CDR1 SGHTA, CDR2 FQGTGA. CDR3 region: CASSSSGLAGEQYF. The CDR3 nucleotides are TGTGCCAGCAGCTCATCCGGGCTAGCGGGCGAGCAGTACTTC.

A note on this clone: Other DNA sequences of this sample code for an identical CDR3. For the CDR3, the DNA is TGTGCCAGCAGTTTAGGAGTTAACTATGGCTACACCTTC. This sequence encodes CASSLGVNYGYTF. The V call is TRBV28, the J call TRBJ1-2, with unresolved D. Trimming removed 2 bases at V and 1 base at J, with 5 bases between. Germline V gives CDR1 MDHEN, CDR2 SYDVKM. This CDR3 is built from 13 residues.

This chain connects TRBV7-9 to TRBJ1-1; TRBD1 agrees at 7 bases. CDR1 is SEHNR and CDR2 is FQNEAQ in the germline V gene (reference sequence). The CDR3 extends over 15 amino acids. After removal of 11 bases from V and 4 bases from J, the junction contained 16 bases not matched to a gene. CDR3 residues: CAGDRAPAGGTEAFF. CDR3 DNA: TGTGCCGGAGACAGGGCTCCGGCCGGGGGCACTGAAGCTTTCTTT.

This clone was seen only a few times. The chain joins TRBV28 to TRBJ2-1; D ambiguous. The CDR3 sequence is 14 residues long. V was shortened by 5 bases and J by 3 bases, with 11 bases between the two germline ends. CDR1 and CDR2 from the germline V gene are MDHEN and SYDVKM. CDR3 in DNA: TGTGCCAGCAGTACAAATCCAGACTACAATGAGCAGTTCTTC. Its protein product is CASSTNPDYNEQFF.

J is TRBJ1-2 and V is TRBV29-1, with D possibly matching TRBD1 (6 bases). The germline gives CDR1 SQVTM, CDR2 ANQGSEA. CDR3 size: 14 residues. V gave up 0 bases and J gave up 6 bases, with 14 bases separating them. The CDR3 reads CSVEDRTEVNGYTF. CDR3 nucleotides: TGCAGCGTTGAAGATAGGACAGAGGTCAATGGCTACACCTTC.

The table lists this clone with a few counts. Written as DNA, the CDR3 is TGCAGCGTTGAACCCCGACAGGGTGTCGGCTACACCTTC. Residues: CSVEPRQGVGYTF. The chain combines TRBV29-1 with TRBJ1-2; TRBD1 matches at 7 bases. With V trimmed by 2 bases and J by 8 bases, 8 bases remained unmatched. Germline V gives CDR1 SQVTM, CDR2 ANQGSEA. The CDR3 is 13 residues long. The whole variable domain, remainder taken from reference TRBV29-1 and TRBJ1-2, is SAVISQKPSRDICQRGTSLTIQCQVDSQVTMMFWYRQQPGQSLTLIATANQGSEATYESGFVIDKFPISRPNLTFSTLTVSNMSPEDSSIYLCSVEPRQGVGYTFGSGTRLTVV.

The V gene is TRBV5-1, the J gene TRBJ1-2; 7 nucleotides align to TRBD1. The CDR3 has 14 amino acids. Germline CDR1 reads SGHRS; CDR2 reads YFSETQ. V was clipped by 1 base and J by 6 bases; unmatched bases: 6. The CDR3, as DNA: TGCGCCAGCAGCTTGACCCACGGGACAGATGGCTACACCTTC. Protein sequence: CASSLTHGTDGYTF.